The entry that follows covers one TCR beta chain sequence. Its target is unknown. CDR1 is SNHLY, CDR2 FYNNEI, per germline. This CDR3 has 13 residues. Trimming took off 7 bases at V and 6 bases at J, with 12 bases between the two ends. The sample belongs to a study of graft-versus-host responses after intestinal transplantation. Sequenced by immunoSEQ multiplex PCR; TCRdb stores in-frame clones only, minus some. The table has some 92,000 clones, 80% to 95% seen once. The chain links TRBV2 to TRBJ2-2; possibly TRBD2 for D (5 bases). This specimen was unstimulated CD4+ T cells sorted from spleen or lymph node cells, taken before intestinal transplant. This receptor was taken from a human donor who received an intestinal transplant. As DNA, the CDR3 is TGTGCCAGCAATTTAGGGAGCGCCGGGGAGCTGTTTTTT. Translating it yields CASNLGSAGELFF. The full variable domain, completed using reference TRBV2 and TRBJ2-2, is EPEVTQTPSHQVTQMGQEVILRCVPISNHLYFYWYRQILGQKVEFLVSFYNNEISEKSEIFDDQFSVERPDGSNFTLKIRSTKLEDSAMYFCASNLGSAGELFFGEGSRLTVL.